This TCR beta chain was sequenced during a study of early T cells in non-severe SARS-CoV-2 infection. Study as a whole: With bulk RNA from unsorted whole blood as input, sequencing yielded unpaired chains.

This clonotype was detected many times. Trimming shortened V by 3 bases and J by 2 bases, and 4 bases separated the two germline ends. Germline values: CDR1 LNHDA, CDR2 SQIVND (reference sequence). This CDR3 contains 12 residues. Attachment of unique molecular identifiers was made to individual cDNA molecules. TCRdb called the 5' RACE reads again in MiXCR, with one record for every CDR3 protein. The sample shows some 80,000 distinct CDR3 sequences, about 5% of them seen only once. This TCR came from an adult who was a healthcare worker with PCR-confirmed SARS-CoV-2 infection or an uninfected control (not recorded which). The gene calls are TRBV19 and TRBJ1-2, with D unclear. This material consisted of whole blood, taken at baseline. CDR3 nucleotides: TGTGCCAGTAGTATCCCGAACTATGGCTACACCTTC. Amino acids: CASSIPNYGYTF.